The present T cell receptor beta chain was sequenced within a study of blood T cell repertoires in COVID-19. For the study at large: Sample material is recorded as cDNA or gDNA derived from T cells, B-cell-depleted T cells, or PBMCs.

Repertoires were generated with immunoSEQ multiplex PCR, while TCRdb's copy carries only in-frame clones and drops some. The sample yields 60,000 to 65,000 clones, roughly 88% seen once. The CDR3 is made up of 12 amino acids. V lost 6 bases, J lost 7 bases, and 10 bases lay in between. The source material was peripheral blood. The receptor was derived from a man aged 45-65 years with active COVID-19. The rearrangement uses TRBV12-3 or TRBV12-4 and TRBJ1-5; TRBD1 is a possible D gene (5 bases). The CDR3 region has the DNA TGTGCCAGCAGCGCAGGGTTCCAGCCCCAGCATTTT. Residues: CASSAGFQPQHF.